One sample yielded the 17 T cell receptor beta chains listed below, sequenced in a study of shared clonotypes between healthy human individuals (TCRdb year 2020). Libraries were made using the immunoSEQ multiplex PCR assay. What TCRdb holds here is the immuneACCESS table cut down to in-frame rearrangements. Part of the clones is not present; checked against another copy, under half of the missing clones reflect an unresolved V gene, and the others are unexplained. Within this sample are approximately 590,000 clones, with about 95% of them counted one time only. The ten largest clones represent 0.11% of the sample. CD8 naive samples consisted of CD45RO-negative cells that were positively selected for CCR7, yielding a CD45RA+CCR7+ population without TemRA cells. The sequenced sample was naive CD8+ T cells sorted from blood. This sample's cell subset or site label indicates: CD45RA+CCR7+. The receptors originated from a woman aged 25-40 years in good health.

This rearrangement joins TRBV7-3 to TRBJ2-1, with D tentatively TRBD2 (6 bases). Germline V lookup: CDR1 SGHTA, CDR2 FQGTGA. Trimming took 0 bases from V and 3 from J, leaving 12 bases between them. The CDR3 length is 16 residues. CDR3 DNA sequence: TGTGCCAGCAGCTTAACGATTAGCGGAAACTACAATGAGCAGTTCTTC. Residues: CASSLTISGNYNEQFF.

The chain recombines TRBV28 with TRBJ1-1; 11 bases map to TRBD1. CDR1 and CDR2 (germline): MDHEN, SYDVKM. CDR3 length: 17 residues. V lost 4 bases, J lost 0 bases, and 7 bases stayed unmatched. The CDR3: CASSSRGQGGMNTEAFF. The CDR3 DNA follows: TGTGCCAGCAGTTCCCGGGGACAGGGGGGCATGAACACTGAAGCTTTCTTT.

This chain links TRBV7-9 with TRBJ2-5; D remains unclear. V lost 1 base and J lost 5, with 14 bases in between. Germline V CDR1 and CDR2: SEHNR, FQNEAQ (reference sequence). This CDR3 contains 15 residues. Here the CDR3 DNA reads TGTGCCAGCAGCTTAGATACCCGGGTGGGTGAGACCCAGTACTTC. It specifies CASSLDTRVGETQYF.

In DNA form, the CDR3 reads TGTGCCAGCAGCGGAACAGGGGCGCACACTGAAGCTTTCTTT. Translating gives CASSGTGAHTEAFF. The chain is built from TRBV9 and TRBJ1-1, with 7 positions matching TRBD1. J gave up 3 bases and V 3 bases, and 5 bases lay outside the gene matches. This CDR3 has 14 residues. Germline assignment: CDR1 SGDLS and CDR2 YYNGEE.

The V and J genes are TRBV28 and TRBJ1-3; a possible D gene is TRBD1 (5 bases). CDR3 length: 17 residues. Germline CDR1 is MDHEN and CDR2 is SYDVKM. The V gene lost 1 base and the J gene lost 0 bases, with 13 bases spanning the gap. The CDR3 spells CASSLSPGQISGNTIYF. The CDR3, as DNA: TGTGCCAGCAGTTTATCCCCAGGACAAATCTCTGGAAACACCATATATTTT.

For the CDR3, the DNA is TGTGCCAGTAAATTCCGGGGAACCGATGGCTACACCTTC. Translated: CASKFRGTDGYTF. The rearrangement uses TRBV19 and TRBJ1-2; no clear D. The CDR3 sequence is 13 residues long. The V end lost 7 bases, the J end lost 6 bases, and 15 bases lay between the germline ends. Germline CDR1 LNHDA, CDR2 SQIVND (reference sequence).

This chain joins TRBV6-1 and TRBJ2-5; 9 bases align to TRBD2. The CDR3 is 14 residues long. V lost 3 bases to trimming and J lost 11 bases; unmatched junction nucleotides: 10. Germline CDR1 is MNHNS and CDR2 is SASEGT. The CDR3 DNA reads as TGTGCCAGCAGTGACTTAGCGGGAGCTGGTGAGCAGTACTTC. Protein product: CASSDLAGAGEQYF.

To note about this clone: At the DNA level, this CDR3 is encoded by other sequences in the same sample as well. This chain joins TRBV19 and TRBJ2-7; weak D call: TRBD2 (5 bases). V lost 3 bases and J lost 5, with 11 bases in between. The CDR3 is 13 residues long. Per the germline V gene, CDR1 is LNHDA and CDR2 is SQIVND (reference sequence). In DNA, the CDR3 is TGTGCCAGTAGTATTGTTGGAGGCGACGAGCAGTACTTC. Translating it yields CASSIVGGDEQYF.

V usage is TRBV14 and J usage is TRBJ2-1; 7 bases are a match to TRBD1. V lost 4 bases and J lost 4; bases outside the gene matches: 16. Germline loops: CDR1 SGHDN, CDR2 FVKESK. This CDR3 is 18 amino acids long. CDR3 protein: CASSPSRQGRGGYNEQFF. DNA for the CDR3: TGTGCCAGCAGCCCATCTAGACAGGGACGGGGTGGGTACAATGAGCAGTTCTTC. Filled out from reference TRBV14 and TRBJ2-1, the complete variable domain reads EAGVTQFPSHSVIEKGQTVTLRCDPISGHDNLYWYRRVMGKEIKFLLHFVKESKQDESGMPNNRFLAERTGGTYSTLKVQPAELEDSGVYFCASSPSRQGRGGYNEQFFGPGTRLTVL.

The rearrangement joins TRBV29-1 to TRBJ2-1; 9 bases match TRBD2. The CDR3 covers 15 residues. J gave up 8 bases and V 0 bases, and 8 bases lay outside the gene matches. Germline V gene lookup returns CDR1 SQVTM and CDR2 ANQGSEA. In nucleotides, the CDR3 is TGCAGCGTTGAAGATCCCACTAGCGGGCTGCATGAGCAGTTCTTC. Protein: CSVEDPTSGLHEQFF.

V gene TRBV27 combines with J gene TRBJ2-7; D perhaps matches TRBD1 (6 bases). Germline-derived CDR1 and CDR2 are MNHEY and SMNVEV (reference sequence). The V end was cut by 7 bases, the J end by 4 bases, with 17 bases between. The CDR3 consists of 14 residues. As DNA, the CDR3 is TGTGCCAGCACTATGGACAGTACTGTTTACGAGCAGTACTTC. Amino acid sequence: CASTMDSTVYEQYF.

The chain combines TRBV28 with TRBJ2-1, with D unresolved. The V end lost 3 bases, the J end lost 1 base, and 10 bases lay between the germline ends. In germline, CDR1 is MDHEN, CDR2 SYDVKM. The length of the CDR3 is 15 residues. CDR3 in DNA: TGTGCCAGCAGTTTGGGCACATTTTCCTACAATGAGCAGTTCTTC. It is translated as CASSLGTFSYNEQFF.

The CDR3 region is CASSVGVLFSGNTIYF. The DNA of the CDR3 is TGTGCCAGCAGCGTAGGGGTCCTCTTCTCTGGAAACACCATATATTTT. The chain couples TRBV9 to TRBJ1-3; the D is unclear. V lost 0 bases, J lost 0 bases, and 10 bases lay in between. The germline V gene has CDR1 SGDLS and CDR2 YYNGEE. This CDR3 has 16 amino acids.

The chain recombines TRBV28 with TRBJ2-7; D is perhaps TRBD1 (6 bases). The CDR3 extends over 15 amino acids. With 1 base removed from V and 2 bases from J, the gap between germline ends came to 12 bases. CDR1 and CDR2 from the germline V gene are MDHEN and SYDVKM. CDR3 residues: CASSLFRGNPYEQYF. CDR3 DNA: TGTGCCAGCAGTTTATTCAGGGGTAACCCCTACGAGCAGTACTTC.

Turning to this clone: This specimen includes other DNA sequences encoding the same CDR3. The chain couples TRBV4-1 to TRBJ2-1, with D hard to call. The CDR3 has 15 residues. V shed 0 bases and J shed 2 bases, with 8 bases lying between them. Germline-derived CDR1 and CDR2 are MGHRA and YSYEKL. The chain's CDR3 is CASSQDSSAYNEQFF. The DNA of the CDR3 is TGCGCCAGCAGCCAAGATTCGTCAGCCTACAATGAGCAGTTCTTC.

V and J are TRBV19 and TRBJ1-4; 8 positions match TRBD1. This CDR3 has 15 amino acids. V lost 2 bases and J lost 8; bases outside the gene matches: 7. In germline, CDR1 is LNHDA, CDR2 SQIVND (reference sequence). CDR3 sequence reads: CASSITGQAQEKLFF. The CDR3 coding sequence is TGTGCCAGTAGTATAACGGGACAGGCGCAAGAAAAACTGTTTTTT.

The V and J genes are TRBV28 and TRBJ2-1, with D possibly TRBD1 on 7 matching bases. The V end was cut by 11 bases, the J end by 7 bases, with 21 bases between. CDR1 and CDR2 from the germline V gene are MDHEN and SYDVKM. The CDR3 length is 14 residues. The DNA for the CDR3 is TGTGCCGCCGCGGCGGGACAGATCCCAAATGAGCAGTTCTTC. Translated: CAAAAGQIPNEQFF.